This TCR beta chain was sequenced for a study of T cell repertoires in cytomegalovirus infection. Whole-study context: It can be stated that public TCR beta signatures indicated CMV infection as well as a matching HLA type. Study results and caveats: The study found HLA-C-restricted CMV-specific TCR beta clonotypes dominating the ex vivo response. The cumulative frequency of public TCR beta families distinguished individuals who carried CMV together with the relevant HLA.

Germline CDR1 is MNHEY and CDR2 is SVGEGT. Deletions cut 5 bases from V and 0 bases from J, with 14 bases between. CDR3 length: 15 amino acids. A word on this clonotype: The antigen remains undetermined.

TCRdb ran MiXCR on the reads and lists one entry per CDR3 protein. The sample includes about 530,000 distinct CDR3 sequences, 26% of them seen just once. The material sequenced was PBMCs. This clonotype was sampled from a human donor in good health (CMV status not recorded). Some clones in this sample may be carry-over from other donors' samples. This chain uses TRBV6-2 or TRBV6-3 with TRBJ2-7; possible D gene TRBD1, 5 bases. The CDR3: CASSRGGYSSYEQYF. For the CDR3, the DNA is TGTGCCAGCAGTAGGGGCGGATACAGCTCCTACGAGCAGTACTTC.